This entry lists 22 T cell receptor beta chains sequenced from one sample in a study of radiotherapy plus CTLA-4 blockade in lung cancer. Sequencing used immunoSEQ multiplex PCR; TCRdb keeps in-frame clones, though not all of them. The table has about 68,000 clones, around 79% seen once; the top ten hold 10%. The sequences come from peripheral blood, collected from a patient treated with radiotherapy plus ipilimumab. These receptors all come from a human donor with non-small cell lung cancer who had a complete response to radiotherapy plus ipilimumab.

This chain uses TRBV27 with TRBJ2-3; a weak D match, TRBD2 (5 bases). The CDR3 is 15 residues long. Germline V gene data show CDR1 as MNHEY and CDR2 as SMNVEV (reference sequence). V lost 4 bases to trimming and J lost 8 bases, with 19 bases between them. The CDR3 sequence: CASSSPDRPGSTQYF. The CDR3 DNA reads as TGTGCCAGCAGTTCCCCCGACCGGCCTGGGAGTACGCAGTATTTT.

J is TRBJ2-1 and V is TRBV7-9; TRBD2 matches at 11 bases. CDR3 length: 16 residues. Unmatched junction bases numbered 10, after V lost 5 bases and J lost 7 bases. CDR1 and CDR2 from the germline V gene are SEHNR and FQNEAQ (reference sequence). CDR3 protein: CASSRTSGPTGNEQFF. The CDR3 DNA sequence: TGTGCCAGCAGCAGGACTAGCGGGCCGACGGGGAATGAGCAGTTCTTC.

The rearrangement links TRBV2 to TRBJ2-6, with D tentatively TRBD1 (5 bases). Germline CDR1 is SNHLY and CDR2 is FYNNEI. V lost 6 bases and J 6 bases, leaving 12 bases between the germline ends. The CDR3 has 14 residues. The CDR3 region is CASRTGVMANVLTF. The CDR3 region has the DNA TGTGCCAGCAGAACAGGTGTTATGGCCAACGTCCTGACTTTC.

Written as DNA, the CDR3 is TGTGCCAGCAGCGAATATCTACCCTCTGGAAACACCATATATTTT. Amino acid sequence: CASSEYLPSGNTIYF. This rearrangement joins TRBV6-5 to TRBJ1-3, with D unclear. The CDR3 contains 15 residues. V was shortened by 6 bases and J by 0 bases, with 12 bases between the two germline ends. Germline V lookup: CDR1 MNHEY, CDR2 SVGAGI.

This sequence joins TRBV4-1 and TRBJ1-1; 10 nucleotides match TRBD1. Germline V gives CDR1 MGHRA, CDR2 YSYEKL. The CDR3 consists of 13 residues. V lost 3 bases and J lost 7; bases outside the gene matches: 2. In DNA form, the CDR3 reads TGCGCCAGCAGCCAGGGACAGGGGTTTGAAGCTTTCTTT. This translates into CASSQGQGFEAFF.

The chain links TRBV6-6 to TRBJ1-1; 7 nucleotides align to TRBD1. CDR3 length: 14 amino acids. Germline CDR1 reads MNHNY; CDR2 reads SVGAGI (reference sequence). V was clipped by 4 bases and J by 2 bases; unmatched bases: 4. The DNA of the CDR3 is TGTGCCAGCAGTTTTGGGGACAGAAACACTGAAGCTTTCTTT. This translates into CASSFGDRNTEAFF.

The chain is built from TRBV7-2 and TRBJ1-6; 12 nucleotides match TRBD1. The CDR3 loop spans 15 amino acids. Germline-derived CDR1 and CDR2 are SGHTA and FQGNSA. V trimming: 6 bases; J trimming: 9 bases; junction bases outside the gene matches: 6. CDR3 coding DNA: TGTGCCAGCAGTCGAGGGACAGGGGGCCTTTCACCCCTCCACTTT. It codes for CASSRGTGGLSPLHF.

This rearrangement joins TRBV5-6 to TRBJ1-2; 7 nucleotides match TRBD1. This CDR3 contains 14 residues. V shed 3 bases, J shed 4 bases, and the junction held 6 bases outside the gene matches. Germline values: CDR1 SGHDT, CDR2 YYEEEE. CDR3 coding DNA: TGTGCCAGCAGCTCCCGGGACAGTACCTATGGCTACACCTTC. Translated: CASSSRDSTYGYTF.

CDR3 amino acids: CASSGSPAYNSPLHF. Written as DNA, the CDR3 is TGTGCCAGCAGCGGCAGTCCTGCTTATAATTCACCCCTCCACTTT. The genes are TRBV9 and TRBJ1-6; D not resolved. The CDR3 length is 15 residues. Germline V CDR1 and CDR2: SGDLS, YYNGEE. With 3 bases removed from V and 4 bases from J, the gap between germline ends came to 11 bases.

The chain combines TRBV7-6 with TRBJ1-1, with D maybe TRBD1 (5 bases). CDR3 size: 18 residues. CDR1 and CDR2 (germline): SGHVS, FNYEAQ. The V end was cut by 1 base, the J end by 2 bases, with 20 bases between. CDR3 bases: TGTGCCAGCAGCTTAGGATTTGGGCAGACAGACTCAAACACTGAAGCTTTCTTT. The encoded protein is CASSLGFGQTDSNTEAFF.

This chain uses TRBV10-1 with TRBJ1-6; no clear D gene. The CDR3 runs to 16 residues. CDR1 is WNHNN, CDR2 SYGVQD, per germline (reference sequence). V lost 4 bases to trimming and J lost 10 bases, with 20 bases between them. The CDR3 coding sequence is TGCGCCAGCAGTGGATCAAGGCCGGGTGGAGACTCACCCCTCCACTTT. Translation gives CASSGSRPGGDSPLHF.

This chain uses TRBV9 with TRBJ1-3, with D tentatively TRBD1 (6 bases). CDR1 is SGDLS, CDR2 YYNGEE, per germline. The germline V and J ends were trimmed by 0 bases and 2 bases, with 9 bases remaining between them. The CDR3 covers 15 residues. The CDR3 spells CASSVGGTPGNTIYF. CDR3 DNA sequence: TGTGCCAGCAGCGTAGGGGGGACACCTGGAAACACCATATATTTT.

This chain joins TRBV12-2 and TRBJ2-7; TRBD2 reflects the table's D call only, with no check against the DNA. TRBV12-2 is noted as a pseudogene. The CDR3 has 17 amino acids. Here the CDR3 DNA reads TGTGCAAGTCGCTTAGGGAGCCCTAGCGGAGTAGCCTACGAGCAGTACGTC. It encodes CASRLGSPSGVAYEQYV.

The chain links TRBV11-2 to TRBJ2-2; D is perhaps TRBD1 (7 bases). The germline gives CDR1 SGHAT, CDR2 FQNNGV. Trimming removed 2 bases at V and 4 bases at J, with 8 bases between. CDR3 size: 14 residues. The CDR3: CASSLQGGTGELFF. CDR3 DNA sequence: TGTGCCAGCAGCTTACAGGGGGGCACCGGGGAGCTGTTTTTT. The full variable domain, its missing parts supplied by reference TRBV11-2 and TRBJ2-2, is EAGVAQSPRYKIIEKRQSVAFWCNPISGHATLYWYQQILGQGPKLLIQFQNNGVVDDSQLPKDRFSAERLKGVDSTLKIQPAKLEDSAVYLCASSLQGGTGELFFGEGSRLTVL.

The CDR3 region is CASSLANRTPFF. In DNA, the CDR3 is TGTGCCAGCAGCTTAGCGAACAGGACCCCTTTCTTT. The rearrangement uses TRBV7-8 and TRBJ1-1, with a tentative D call TRBD1 (5 bases). This CDR3 is built from 12 residues. Deletions cut 0 bases from V and 12 bases from J, with 11 bases between. Looked up from germline, CDR1 is SGHVS and CDR2 is FQNEAQ.

The CDR3 sequence: CSVAKTGGGFSTNEKLFF. In nucleotides, the CDR3 is TGCAGCGTTGCCAAAACAGGGGGCGGATTCTCAACTAATGAAAAACTGTTTTTT. The J gene is TRBJ1-4, the V gene TRBV29-1; 9 bases agree with TRBD1. Per the germline V gene, CDR1 is SQVTM and CDR2 is ANQGSEA. The CDR3 contains 18 residues. J lost 0 bases, V lost 4 bases, and 12 bases had no gene match.

This clone was picked up a small number of times. The chain uses TRBV5-1 and TRBJ2-5, with TRBD2 as a possible D gene (5 bases). The CDR3 covers 15 residues. The V and J ends lost 3 bases and 3 bases respectively, with 15 bases between them. CDR1 and CDR2 (germline): SGHRS, YFSETQ. In DNA, the CDR3 is TGCGCCAGCAGCTCCCAGGACTCCCCTGAAGAGACCCAGTACTTC. Translated, it gives CASSSQDSPEETQYF.

The rearrangement links TRBV19 to TRBJ2-7, with a tentative D call TRBD2 (6 bases). With 3 bases removed from V and 6 bases from J, the gap between germline ends came to 12 bases. Germline V gene lookup returns CDR1 LNHDA and CDR2 SQIVND (reference sequence). The CDR3 sequence is 13 residues long. The CDR3 protein is CASSMGREREQYF. The CDR3 coding sequence is TGTGCCAGTAGTATGGGGCGGGAACGCGAGCAGTACTTC.

CDR3 loop: CASSLEGNGYTF. In nucleotides, the CDR3 is TGCGCCAGCAGTCTTGAGGGGAATGGCTACACCTTC. V gene TRBV23-1 combines with J gene TRBJ1-2; maybe TRBD1 (5 bases). TRBV23-1 is annotated as an ORF whose role is uncertain. The V end was cut by 4 bases, the J end by 6 bases, with 9 bases between. There are 12 residues in the CDR3.

This clone has only a few counts. V usage is TRBV29-1 and J usage is TRBJ1-1; D ambiguous. Germline V gene lookup returns CDR1 SQVTM and CDR2 ANQGSEA. This CDR3 comprises 12 residues. With 4 bases removed from V and 4 bases from J, the gap between germline ends came to 10 bases. The CDR3 DNA sequence: TGCAGCGTTGCGCGGCAAGGCACTGAAGCTTTCTTT. Its translation is CSVARQGTEAFF.

Of note for this clone: The junction shows a germline mismatch at one end, possibly a read error. The DNA of the CDR3 is TGTGCCTGGAGAATATCGACAGGGTGGATTTTT. This codes for CAWRISTGWIF. The chain is built from TRBV30 and TRBJ1-4; 7 positions match TRBD1. Germline-derived CDR1 and CDR2 are GTSNPN and SVGIG (reference sequence). This CDR3 contains 11 residues. The full variable domain, rest sourced from reference TRBV30 and TRBJ1-4, is SQTIHQWPATLVQPVGSPLSLECTVEGTSNPNLYWYRQAAGRGLQLLFYSVGIGQISSEVPQNLSASRPQDRQFILSSKKLLLSDSGFYLCAWRISTGWIFGSGTQLSVL.

Regarding this clone: One end of the junction fails to match germline, which may point to a read error. The rearrangement links TRBV6-6 to TRBJ1-1; D is undetermined. This CDR3 contains 15 residues. CDR1 and CDR2 from the germline V gene are MNHNY and SVGAGI (reference sequence). CDR3 sequence: CASSYSEGLTDSGIF. CDR3 in DNA: TGTGCCAGCAGTTACTCTGAGGGCCTCACAGACTCCGGGATCTTT.